The present T cell receptor (beta chain) was sequenced within a study of T-cell memory formation after mild COVID-19. Study-wide background: The TCR clusters were mostly specific to one donor. Overall study results and limits: Clones that got smaller from day 15 to 85 had even CD4/CD8, while clones growing later tipped toward CD4+.

The authors produced TCR alpha and TCR beta cDNA libraries with sample barcodes and UMIs by 5'RACE using constant-segment primers. TCRdb recomputed calls from the 5' RACE reads with MiXCR, one row per CDR3 protein. The table includes about 340,000 distinct CDR3 sequences, roughly an eighth detected once. This clonotype came up a few times. What it recognizes is unknown. The sample taken for sequencing was PBMCs or a T cell subset sorted from them (not recorded which). This TCR came from a man aged 18 to 29 who had mild COVID-19 (a few samples of this study predate the infection). Cell type and time point are not known.

CDR3 protein: CASGEGHWGHGYTF. Here the CDR3 DNA reads TGTGCCAGTGGAGAGGGGCATTGGGGCCATGGCTACACCTTC. The chain carries TRBV19 and TRBJ1-2, with D perhaps matching TRBD1 (5 bases). The CDR3 contains 14 residues. Germline lookup yields CDR1 LNHDA and CDR2 SQIVND (reference sequence). Trimming cost V 8 bases and J 6 bases, with 19 bases left between them. The full variable domain, rest sourced from reference TRBV19 and TRBJ1-2, is DGGITQSPKYLFRKEGQNVTLSCEQNLNHDAMYWYRQDPGQGLRLIYYSQIVNDFQKGDIAEGYSVSREKKESFPLTVTSAQKNPTAFYLCASGEGHWGHGYTFGSGTRLTVV.